This is a list of T cell receptor beta chains from one sample in a study of blood T cell repertoires in COVID-19. Clones were read by immunoSEQ multiplex PCR, and TCRdb kept only the in-frame ones, dropping some. The profile shows 210,000 or so clones, approximately 80% of them singletons. The sequenced sample was peripheral blood. The receptors originated from a woman older than 75 with active or convalescent COVID-19. CDR3s include the opening cysteine and the closing phenylalanine or tryptophan. The D gene is left open where the match is weak. The listing skips clone size in some rows; elsewhere it reads once, few, many or a size class.

j_call | clone_size | v_call | d_call | cdr3_nt | cdr3_aa
TRBJ1-5 | - | TRBV11-2 | - | TGTGCCAGCAGCTTAGCCGGGAACCAGCCCCAGCATTTT | CASSLAGNQPQHF
TRBJ2-1 | few | TRBV6-1 | TRBD2 | TGTGCCAGCAGTGAAGCCGGGACTAGCTCCTACAATGAGCAGTTCTTC | CASSEAGTSSYNEQFF
TRBJ2-2 | - | TRBV2 | TRBD1 | TGTGCCAGCAGTCGGACAGGGAACACCGGGGAGCTGTTTTTT | CASSRTGNTGELFF
TRBJ1-1 | - | TRBV7-3 | - | TGTGCCAGCAGCTTACTGGGGGCCGGGACTGAAGCTTTCTTT | CASSLLGAGTEAFF
TRBJ1-6 | - | TRBV27 | - | TGTGCCAGCAGTTTCCCGAATTCACCCCTCCACTTT | CASSFPNSPLHF
TRBJ2-3 | - | TRBV6-6 | TRBD2 | TGTGCCAGCAGTTATGCGGGAGGACACACAGATACGCAGTATTTT | CASSYAGGHTDTQYF
TRBJ1-4 | - | TRBV28 | TRBD1 | TGTGCCAGCAACAGGGACAGCCTTAATGAAAAACTGTTTTTT | CASNRDSLNEKLFF
TRBJ2-7 | - | TRBV15 | - | TGTGCCACCAGCAGAGAGGGATCAGGGTCCTACGAGCAGTACTTC | CATSREGSGSYEQYF
TRBJ1-6 | - | TRBV6-5 | - | TGTGCCAGCAGAGCCGGGTCCTTGAATTCACCCCTCCACTTT | CASRAGSLNSPLHF
TRBJ1-1 | - | TRBV13 | TRBD1 | TGTGCCAGCAGCCCCTGGGACAGAAAGAACACTGAAGCTTTCTTT | CASSPWDRKNTEAFF
TRBJ1-4 | - | TRBV7-2 | - | TGTGCCAGCCGACCAGCAGGGACTAATGAAAAACTGTTTTTT | CASRPAGTNEKLFF
TRBJ1-4 | - | TRBV3-1/TRBV3-2 | TRBD1 | TGTGCCAGCAGCCACCAACAGGGGGCAAATGAAAAACTGTTTTTT | CASSHQQGANEKLFF
TRBJ1-6 | - | TRBV14 | - | TGTGCCAGCAGCCAAGCCCTTGCGGCGGATTTGGATTCACCCCTCCACTTT | CASSQALAADLDSPLHF
TRBJ2-3 | - | TRBV10-3 | TRBD1 | TGTGCCATCAGTGTTGGGGACAGGGAAACCGATACGCAGTATTTT | CAISVGDRETDTQYF
TRBJ2-1 | - | TRBV11-2 | TRBD1 | TGTGCCAGCACCCTGACAGGGCGATCTTACAATGAGCAGTTCTTC | CASTLTGRSYNEQFF
TRBJ1-2 | - | TRBV6-6 | - | TGTGCCAGCAGTTACTATTCGGGATCTACCCCCTATGGCTACACCTTC | CASSYYSGSTPYGYTF
TRBJ2-7 | - | TRBV29-1 | - | TGCAGCGTTGAAAGGCAGGGGATAGGGGAGCAGTACTTC | CSVERQGIGEQYF
TRBJ1-1 | - | TRBV18 | - | TGTGCCAGCTCAACCACCGCACAGGGTATAACTTTCTTT | CASSTTAQGITFF
TRBJ1-2 | - | TRBV5-5 | - | TGTGCCAGCAGCAGGACAGAAGCCAATAACTATGGCTACACCTTC | CASSRTEANNYGYTF
TRBJ2-5 | once | TRBV5-1 | TRBD2 | TGCGCCAGCAGCCCGCTAGCGGCGGACCAAGAGACCCAGTACTTC | CASSPLAADQETQYF
TRBJ1-1 | - | TRBV7-3 | TRBD1 | TGTGCCAGCAGCTACGGGACAGGGGTGGAAGCTTTCTTT | CASSYGTGVEAFF
TRBJ2-3 | - | TRBV6-5 | - | TGTGCCAGCAGTTACTCGCGGTCGGGGGATACGCAGTATTTT | CASSYSRSGDTQYF
TRBJ2-3 | - | TRBV7-3 | TRBD1 | TGTGCCAGCAGCTCGACAGGGAGCACAGATACGCAGTATTTT | CASSSTGSTDTQYF
TRBJ1-1 | - | TRBV6-2/TRBV6-3 | TRBD1 | TGTGCCAGCAGTTATCGTGGGACAGCTAACACTGAAGCTTTCTTT | CASSYRGTANTEAFF
TRBJ1-6 | - | TRBV5-4 | - | TGTGCCAGCAACCTGGATACAGCAGGTACCCTCCACTTT | CASNLDTAGTLHF
TRBJ1-3 | - | TRBV5-6 | - | TGTGCCAGCAGCTTGACTTGGAGCTCTGGAAACACCATATATTTT | CASSLTWSSGNTIYF
TRBJ2-3 | - | TRBV27 | TRBD1 | TGTGCCAGCAGGCTGACAGGGGATTATGGAGATACGCAGTATTTT | CASRLTGDYGDTQYF
TRBJ1-5 | - | TRBV6-1 | TRBD1 | TGTGCCAGCAGTGAACCCACAGGGGCGGACAATCAGCCCCAGCATTTT | CASSEPTGADNQPQHF
TRBJ2-3 | - | TRBV5-6 | TRBD2 | TGTGCCAGCAGCAAGCGGGAGTTGGGCACAGATACGCAGTATTTT | CASSKRELGTDTQYF
TRBJ2-4 | few | TRBV7-2 | TRBD1 | TGTGCCAGCAGCTTATCTACAGGGGAGAGGCACATTCAGTACTTC | CASSLSTGERHIQYF
TRBJ2-7 | - | TRBV18 | - | TGTGCCAGCTCACCCGGGGACACCGCGTACGAGCAGTACTTC | CASSPGDTAYEQYF
TRBJ2-7 | - | TRBV30 | TRBD2 | TGTGCCTGGAGTCAACCGGGACTAGAGAAATACGAGCAGTACTTC | CAWSQPGLEKYEQYF
TRBJ1-1 | few | TRBV5-5 | - | TGTGCCAGCAGCTTCAGAAATACTGAAGCTTTCTTT | CASSFRNTEAFF
TRBJ1-1 | - | TRBV6-6 | - | TGTGCCAGCAGTCGACCTACCACAGGGATAGGTGAAGCTTTCTTT | CASSRPTTGIGEAFF
TRBJ1-2 | - | TRBV20-1 | - | TGCAGTGCTCCCGCTAACTATGGCTACACCTTC | CSAPANYGYTF
TRBJ2-7 | - | TRBV25-1 | TRBD1 | TGTGCCAGCAGTGAATCTGGGGGGACAGGGGGCTCGGAGCAGTACTTC | CASSESGGTGGSEQYF
TRBJ2-1 | few | TRBV2 | - | TGTGCCAGCCAGGGTGCCTCCTACAATGAGCAGTTCTTC | CASQGASYNEQFF
TRBJ2-1 | - | TRBV5-4 | TRBD2 | TGTGCCAGCAGAATTACTAGCGGGAAGTACAATGAGCAGTTCTTC | CASRITSGKYNEQFF
TRBJ2-7 | - | TRBV18 | TRBD2 | TGTGCCAGCTCACCACCGGGCCTAAGACTAGCCGTGTACGAGCAGTACTTC | CASSPPGLRLAVYEQYF
TRBJ2-3 | - | TRBV5-1 | - | TGCGCCAGCAGCTTTGAGGGGGTTAGCACAGATACGCAGTATTTT | CASSFEGVSTDTQYF
TRBJ1-2 | - | TRBV19 | - | TGTGCCAGTAGTACTTCCGAGAGACAGTGGACACCATCTAACTATGGCTACACCTTC | CASSTSERQWTPSNYGYTF
TRBJ2-7 | - | TRBV7-8 | - | TGTGCCAGCAGCTCTCCTAGCGCCGCCTACGAGCAGTACTTC | CASSSPSAAYEQYF
TRBJ2-7 | - | TRBV18 | TRBD2 | TGTGCCAGCTCACCACCGAACTCGGTACTAGCGGGGTCCTACGAGCAGTACTTC | CASSPPNSVLAGSYEQYF
TRBJ1-4 | - | TRBV5-1 | - | TGCGCCAGCAGCCCCATGACAGCGGGGGGCGAAAAACTGTTTTTT | CASSPMTAGGEKLFF
TRBJ2-1 | - | TRBV2 | - | TGTGCCAGCAGTGAGGACAGCAACTCCTACAATGAGCAGTTCTTC | CASSEDSNSYNEQFF
TRBJ1-1 | - | TRBV7-2 | - | TGTGCCAGCAGCTCAAGTACAAGGAACACTGAAGCTTTCTTT | CASSSSTRNTEAFF
TRBJ2-3 | - | TRBV11-2 | TRBD2 | TGTGCCAGCAGCCGTGTAGCGGGAGTGCGGTCAGATACGCAGTATTTT | CASSRVAGVRSDTQYF
TRBJ2-7 | - | TRBV6-5 | - | TGTGCCAGCAGTTACACCCCGATCGGTGTTCCCTACGAGCAGTACTTC | CASSYTPIGVPYEQYF
TRBJ2-3 | - | TRBV3-1/TRBV3-2 | TRBD1 | TGTGCCAGCAGCCCGCGGGACAGGCTTACGTATTTT | CASSPRDRLTYF
TRBJ2-5 | - | TRBV27 | TRBD2 | TGTGCCAGCAAAGGGGTAGGCGGGAGGGCAGGGGAGACCCAGTACTTC | CASKGVGGRAGETQYF
TRBJ2-3 | - | TRBV13 | - | TGTGCCAGCAGCTTAGTTAGGGGGAGCGAAGATACGCAGTATTTT | CASSLVRGSEDTQYF